This TCR beta chain was observed in a study of chemoradiotherapy in HPV16-positive cancers. Study-wide findings and caveats: Candidate HPV-specific clones and E7-related TCR motifs grew in tumor during treatment.

Repertoires were sampled repeatedly during chemoradiotherapy. Germline V lookup: CDR1 SNHLY, CDR2 FYNNEI. CDR3 length equals 14 residues. V gave up 3 bases and J gave up 6 bases, with 12 bases separating them. Remarks on this clone: The antigen remains unidentified.

Assay used: immunoSEQ multiplex PCR; TCRdb lists only in-frame clones, some missing. The sample carries 5,500 or so clones, over 65% recorded once. The rearrangement joins TRBV2 to TRBJ2-1; D gene uncertain. This TCR was sampled from a human donor with HPV-associated anogenital cancer. This material was acquired from a patient who underwent chemoradiotherapy. CDR3 loop: CASSEGQVLNEQFF. The CDR3 DNA follows: TGTGCCAGCAGTGAGGGCCAGGTTCTCAATGAGCAGTTCTTC. The full variable domain, in which reference TRBV2 and TRBJ2-1 provide the parts outside the CDR3, is EPEVTQTPSHQVTQMGQEVILRCVPISNHLYFYWYRQILGQKVEFLVSFYNNEISEKSEIFDDQFSVERPDGSNFTLKIRSTKLEDSAMYFCASSEGQVLNEQFFGPGTRLTVL.